Below, 12 T cell receptor beta chains from the same sample are listed, as sequenced in a study of CD8+ T cells in alopecia areata. Extracted RNA was reverse transcribed into cDNA, the sequencing template. Sequenced by immunoSEQ multiplex PCR; TCRdb stores in-frame clones only, minus some. The sample is made up of some 110,000 clones, none counted only once. The sequencing input was lesional skin. The receptor set was obtained from a C3H/HeJ mouse with alopecia areata. This strain's MHC haplotype is H2-k.

Of note for this clone: Gene and germline names: mouse. The CDR3 goes on 4 residues after the read ends, and that part is filled in from the germline J gene. The J gene is TRBJ2-3, the V gene TRBV13-3, with 7 bases matching TRBD2. Germline lookup yields CDR1 NNHDY and CDR2 SYVADS. The CDR3 is 16 residues long. With V trimmed by 1 base and J by 2 bases, 7 bases remained unmatched. The CDR3 is CASSDSPGGTAETLYF. The sequenced CDR3 bases are TGTGCCAGCAGTGATAGCCCGGGGGGGACTGCAGAA.

On this clone: Gene names are the mouse ones. The missing CDR3 end, 4 residues past where the read stops, is filled in from the germline J gene. The sample holds other DNA sequences that translate to the same CDR3. The chain is built from TRBV31 and TRBJ1-2; D possibly corresponds to TRBD1 (6 bases). Germline V gene lookup returns CDR1 GKSSPN and CDR2 SITVG. V lost 1 base and J lost 3, with 9 bases in between. CDR3 length equals 13 residues. The CDR3 DNA, read in part, is TGTGCCTGGAGTCGACAGGAGGACTCC. Its protein is CAWSRQEDS. The CDR3 reads in full as CAWSRQEDSDYTF.

Notes on this clone: Gene names refer to mouse genes. The read gets to within 4 residues of the CDR3 end, and the germline J gene fills in the rest. The V call is TRBV13-3, the J call TRBJ1-4, with 10 bases lining up with TRBD1. The germline CDR1 and CDR2 sequences are NNHDY and SYVADS. Germline trimming cut 3 bases from V and 6 bases from J; bases unmatched to any gene: 5. The CDR3 has 15 residues. The CDR3 loop reads CASSGAGTGDERLFF. The DNA read from the CDR3 is TGTGCCAGCAGTGGGGCCGGGACAGGGGACGAA. The full variable domain, completed using reference TRBV13-3 and TRBJ1-4, is EAAVTQSPRSKVAVTGGKVTLSCHQTNNHDYMYWYRQDTGHGLRLIHYSYVADSTEKGDIPDGYKASRPSQENFSLILELASLSQTAVYFCASSGAGTGDERLFFGHGTKLSVL.

This clone was found a few times. Genes and germline are mouse. From the germline J gene comes the end of the CDR3, since the read stops 4 residues before it. The chain has TRBV13-1 and TRBJ2-7, with 9 bases identical to TRBD1. The V gene's germline CDR1 is NSHNY and CDR2 SYGAGN. This CDR3 spans 15 amino acids. The CDR3 bases that were read are TGTGCCAGCAGTGATGCAGCGGGACAGGGTTAT. Encoded protein: CASSDAAGQGY. The CDR3 reads in full as CASSDAAGQGYEQYF.

This clone was seen a handful of times. Gene labels here are mouse ones. The read terminates 4 residues before the CDR3 end, so the remaining end is supplied by the germline J gene. Other DNA variants within this sample encode the same CDR3. V is TRBV13-1 and J is TRBJ2-3; possible D gene TRBD2, 7 bases. The CDR3 covers 13 residues. The ends were cut back, 5 bases at V and 3 bases at J, with 10 bases in the middle. CDR1 and CDR2 (germline): NSHNY, SYGAGN. CDR3 region: CASRGGGAETLYF. Partial CDR3 DNA: TGTGCCAGCAGGGGGGGCGGGGCAGAA.

About this clone: Any gene name here is a mouse gene name. Read coverage stops 4 residues before the CDR3 terminus; the germline J gene supplies the remainder. The chain recombines TRBV1 with TRBJ2-1, with 11 positions matching TRBD2. J was trimmed by 0 bases and V by 3 bases; bases with no gene match: 4. Per germline, CDR1 NSQYPW and CDR2 LRSPGD (reference sequence). The CDR3 contains 17 residues. The CDR3 bases that were read are TGCACCTGCAGTGCGCCGGGACTGGGGGATAACTATGCT. This gives the protein CTCSAPGLGDNYA. The full CDR3 sequence reads CTCSAPGLGDNYAEQFF.

Remarks on this clone: Gene names refer to mouse genes. Sequencing ends 4 residues short of the CDR3 end; the germline J gene provides the rest. The chain links TRBV13-3 to TRBJ2-2; TRBD2 matches 8 bases. The CDR3 totals 15 residues. The V and J ends lost 4 bases and 2 bases, in that order; junction bases with no gene match: 4. CDR1 and CDR2 (germline): NNHDY, SYVADS. CDR3 in amino acids: CASSHWGLNTGQLYF. The CDR3 bases that were read are TGTGCCAGCAGTCACTGGGGGCTTAACACCGGG.

This clone was counted only a few times. Mouse gene names and germline throughout. The read ends 4 residues early relative to the CDR3; the germline J gene fills the gap. The chain couples TRBV13-3 to TRBJ1-2; possible D gene TRBD1, 6 bases. Deletions cut 4 bases from V and 2 bases from J, with 12 bases between. The CDR3 contains 14 residues. Germline assignment: CDR1 NNHDY and CDR2 SYVADS. Incomplete CDR3 DNA: TGTGCCAGCAGTTACAGGGAGGGGAACTCC. It is translated as CASSYREGNS. The full-length CDR3 reads as CASSYREGNSDYTF.

Of note for this clone: The germline and genes are mouse ones. The read terminates 4 residues ahead of where the CDR3 ends, so the germline J gene completes it. The chain recombines TRBV14 with TRBJ2-2; maybe TRBD1 (5 bases). CDR1 and CDR2 from the germline V gene are SGHDT and FRDEAV. This CDR3 spans 14 amino acids. V lost 5 bases to trimming and J lost 2 bases, with 10 bases between them. CDR3 DNA, as far as it was read: TGTGCCAGCAGGCTCGACAGTAACACCGGG. It is translated as CASRLDSNTG. The complete CDR3 sequence is CASRLDSNTGQLYF.

This clone came up a few times. The genes and germline here are from mouse. CDR3 DNA (partial): TGTGCCAGCAGTGCAGGGACTGGGGGGGCGCGAAAC. Translated, it gives CASSAGTGGARN. The CDR3 in full is CASSAGTGGARNTLYF. This chain uses TRBV13-3 with TRBJ2-4; 14 bases match TRBD2. The read stops 4 residues short of the end of the CDR3; the missing end is completed from the germline J gene. Germline V gene lookup returns CDR1 NNHDY and CDR2 SYVADS. The CDR3 is 16 amino acids.

In this sample, this clone turned up a few times. An end of the junction does not agree with germline; a read error may underlie this. Any gene name here is a mouse gene name. The CDR3: CPCSARGQGAETLYF. The sequenced CDR3 bases are TGCCCCTGCAGTGCCCGGGGACAGGGGGCAGAA. The rearrangement joins TRBV1 to TRBJ2-3; TRBD1 agrees at 10 bases. The read finishes 4 residues shy of the CDR3 end, and the germline J gene is used to complete it. CDR1 and CDR2 from the germline V gene are NSQYPW and LRSPGD (reference sequence). The CDR3 is 15 residues long.

In this sample, this clone turned up a few times. These gene names are mouse names. The read gets to within 4 residues of the CDR3 end, and the germline J gene fills in the rest. The chain uses TRBV1 and TRBJ2-7; 7 nucleotides agree with TRBD2. Per germline, CDR1 NSQYPW and CDR2 LRSPGD (reference sequence). Losses at the gene ends were 0 bases for V and 1 base for J; bases not matched to a gene: 6. The CDR3 consists of 16 residues. The covered CDR3 bases are TGCACCTGCAGTGCAGATCCCGGACTGGAATCCTAT. It codes for CTCSADPGLESY. The full CDR3 sequence reads CTCSADPGLESYEQYF. Variable domain in full (rest from reference TRBV1 and TRBJ2-7): VTLLEQNPRWRLVPRGQAVNLRCILKNSQYPWMSWYQQDLQKQLQWLFTLRSPGDKEVKSLPGADYLATRVTDTELRLQVANMSQGRTLYCTCSADPGLESYEQYFGPGTRLTVL.